The T cell receptor beta chain under discussion was sequenced for a study of blood T cell repertoires in COVID-19. About the research overall: Sites in the United States, Italy and Spain provided acute and convalescent COVID-19 samples. From T cells, B-cell-depleted T cells, or PBMCs came the material, which was cDNA or gDNA.

Study processing details: Reference gene primer amplification yielded estimated nucleated cell counts. Measured with immunoSEQ multiplex PCR; TCRdb has only the in-frame clones, and not every one. For V, J and clone size, that table is used; D and trimming come from the DNA. There are more than 300,000 clones in the sample; 90% occur only once, and roughly 1% lies in the top ten. Patients from Seattle were sampled longitudinally, starting during active infection. Germline CDR1 is SEHNR and CDR2 is FQNEAQ (reference sequence). This CDR3 region has 14 residues. Trimming pared 1 base from V and 4 bases from J, leaving 10 bases between.

The sequenced sample consisted of peripheral blood. The chain employs TRBV7-9 and TRBJ1-2; maybe TRBD1 (5 bases). The sequence derives from a woman aged 40 to 50 with COVID-19, enrolled during active disease. For the CDR3, the DNA is TGTGCCAGCAGCTTAGTTGCGGGGGGCTATGGCTACACCTTC. Its protein product is CASSLVAGGYGYTF. Combining the CDR3 with reference TRBV7-9 and TRBJ1-2 gives the whole variable domain DTGVSQNPRHKITKRGQNVTFRCDPISEHNRLYWYRQTLGQGPEFLTYFQNEAQLEKSRLLSDRFSAERPKGSFSTLEIQRTEQGDSAMYLCASSLVAGGYGYTFGSGTRLTVV.